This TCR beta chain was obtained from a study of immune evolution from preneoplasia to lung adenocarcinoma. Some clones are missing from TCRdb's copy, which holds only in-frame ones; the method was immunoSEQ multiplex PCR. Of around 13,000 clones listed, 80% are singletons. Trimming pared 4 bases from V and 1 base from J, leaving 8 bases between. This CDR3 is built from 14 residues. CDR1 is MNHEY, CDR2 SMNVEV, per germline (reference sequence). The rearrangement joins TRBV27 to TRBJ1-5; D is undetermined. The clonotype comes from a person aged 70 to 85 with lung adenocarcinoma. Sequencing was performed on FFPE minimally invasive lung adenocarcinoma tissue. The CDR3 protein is CASSSSWSNQPQHF. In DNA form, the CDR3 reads TGTGCCAGCAGTTCCTCCTGGAGCAATCAGCCCCAGCATTTT.